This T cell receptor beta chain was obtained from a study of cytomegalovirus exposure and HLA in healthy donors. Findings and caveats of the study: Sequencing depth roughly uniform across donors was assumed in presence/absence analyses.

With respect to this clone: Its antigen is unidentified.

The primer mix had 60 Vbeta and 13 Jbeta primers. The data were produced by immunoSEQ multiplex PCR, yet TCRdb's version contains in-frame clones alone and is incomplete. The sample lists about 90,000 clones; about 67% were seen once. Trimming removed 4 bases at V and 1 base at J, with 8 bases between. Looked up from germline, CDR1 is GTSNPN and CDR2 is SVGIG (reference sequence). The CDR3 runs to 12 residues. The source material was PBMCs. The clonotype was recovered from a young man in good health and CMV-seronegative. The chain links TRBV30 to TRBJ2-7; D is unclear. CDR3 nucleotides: TGTGCCTGGAATCGACTTTCCTACGAGCAGTACTTC. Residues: CAWNRLSYEQYF.